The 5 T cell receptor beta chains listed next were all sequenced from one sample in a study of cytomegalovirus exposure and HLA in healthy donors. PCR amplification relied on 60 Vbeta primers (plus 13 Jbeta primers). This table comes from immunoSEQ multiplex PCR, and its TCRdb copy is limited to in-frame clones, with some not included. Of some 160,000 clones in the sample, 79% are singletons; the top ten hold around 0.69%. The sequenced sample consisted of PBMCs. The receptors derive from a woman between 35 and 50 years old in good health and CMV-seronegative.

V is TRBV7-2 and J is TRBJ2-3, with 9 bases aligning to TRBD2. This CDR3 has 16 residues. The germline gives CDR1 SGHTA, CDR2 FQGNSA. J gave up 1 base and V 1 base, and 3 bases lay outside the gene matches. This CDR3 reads CASSLVPSGGTDTQYF. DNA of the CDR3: TGTGCCAGCAGCTTAGTCCCTAGCGGGGGCACAGATACGCAGTATTTT.

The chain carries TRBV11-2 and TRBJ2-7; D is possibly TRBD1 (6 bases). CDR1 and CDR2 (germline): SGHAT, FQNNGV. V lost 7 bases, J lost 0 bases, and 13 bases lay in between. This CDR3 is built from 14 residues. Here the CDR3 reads CASTTWDTSYEQYF. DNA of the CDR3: TGTGCCAGCACCACCTGGGACACCTCCTACGAGCAGTACTTC.

The CDR3 is CASSSRTRPAADTQYF. CDR3 in DNA: TGCGCCAGCAGCTCTCGGACACGACCCGCGGCAGATACGCAGTATTTT. This chain uses TRBV4-3 with TRBJ2-3; D may be TRBD1 (5 bases). Trimming removed 5 bases at V and 4 bases at J, with 19 bases between. Germline CDR1 is LGHNA and CDR2 is YSLEER. This CDR3 has 16 amino acids.

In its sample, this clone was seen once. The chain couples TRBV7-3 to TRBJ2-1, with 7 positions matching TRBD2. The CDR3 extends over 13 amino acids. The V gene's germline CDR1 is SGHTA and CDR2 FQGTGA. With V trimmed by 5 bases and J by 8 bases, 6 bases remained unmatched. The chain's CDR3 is CASSGAGGYEQFF. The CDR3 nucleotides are TGTGCCAGCAGCGGGGCCGGGGGGTATGAGCAGTTCTTC.

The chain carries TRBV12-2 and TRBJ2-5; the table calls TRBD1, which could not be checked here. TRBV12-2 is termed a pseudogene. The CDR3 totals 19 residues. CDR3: CASRLALRDSQLYQETQYF. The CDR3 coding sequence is TGTGCAAGTCGCTTAGCGCTGAGGGACAGCCAATTGTACCAAGAGACCCAGTACTTC.